This entry is about one TCR beta chain. Its antigen is as yet unknown. The data are from a study of T cell clones after liver transplantation. Looking at the study overall: TCRbeta sequencing after a pre-transplant mixed lymphocyte reaction identified graft-donor-reactive clones, later tracked in post-transplant blood. HCV positivity affected three of eight recipients; the rest lacked autoimmune or viral indications. Whole-study results and caveats: Compared with third party-reactive sequences, donor-reactive ones declined more, independent of withdrawal success.

Some clones are missing from TCRdb's copy, which holds only in-frame ones; the method was immunoSEQ multiplex PCR. The sample includes roughly 56,000 clones, 70% to 75% of them seen just once. The CDR3 loop spans 15 amino acids. Trimming cost V 2 bases and J 7 bases; bases outside gene matches: 9. Germline V gives CDR1 SGHDT, CDR2 YYEEEE. The genes are TRBV5-6 and TRBJ2-7; 10 bases agree with TRBD1. Here the sequenced sample was CD4+ T cells from blood, taken 54 months after liver transplant. The clonotype comes from a human patient who received a liver transplant. Some T cells here may be from the graft donor. DNA for the CDR3: TGTGCCAGCAGCTTCCGCGGGACAGGGGTAGGGGAGCAGTACTTC. This sequence encodes CASSFRGTGVGEQYF.